Below are 20 T cell receptor beta chains sequenced from a single sample in a study of T cells in Graves' hyperthyroidism and ophthalmopathy (dated by TCRdb to between 2018 and 2020). Receptor amplification or capture employed multiplex PCR. The sequencing machine was an Illumina HiSeq 2000. The TCR beta CDR3 regions were amplified from RNA transcripts. The TCR CDR3 was subjected to a first round of RT-PCR using the HTBI primer set and the Qiagen OneStep RT-PCR kit. TCRdb itself trimmed the public reads at Q25 with fastp, ran MiXCR and retained productive beta chains. Entries are consolidated by CDR3 protein sequence, retaining the most common genes and DNA. The sample has about 300,000 distinct CDR3 sequences on record, approximately 19% of them singletons. Of the sample, approximately 35% is held by the ten largest clones. Source material: blood. The origin of the receptors is a man in his fifties with Graves' ophthalmopathy.

This rearrangement joins TRBV6-1 to TRBJ1-1, with D perhaps TRBD1 (5 bases). The germline CDR1 and CDR2 sequences are MNHNS and SASEGT. V was trimmed by 10 bases and J by 8 bases, leaving 11 bases between them. The CDR3 consists of 10 residues. The CDR3, as DNA: TGTGCCACAGGGAACCAGGAAGCTTTCTTT. It specifies CATGNQEAFF.

The chain is built from TRBV5-1 and TRBJ1-2; D perhaps matches TRBD1 (5 bases). This CDR3 has 16 amino acids. Germline V gene data show CDR1 as SGHRS and CDR2 as YFSETQ. The V and J ends lost 2 bases and 0 bases respectively, with 14 bases between them. This CDR3 reads CASSFEPPGTNYGYTF. CDR3 sequence (DNA): TGCGCCAGCAGCTTTGAGCCCCCAGGGACTAACTATGGCTACACCTTC.

This clonotype was counted many times. The chain couples TRBV7-2 to TRBJ1-4; 7 bases match TRBD1. The CDR3 is made up of 15 amino acids. The V segment lost 1 base and the J segment 4 bases; nucleotides outside the gene matches: 3. Germline V gene data show CDR1 as SGHTA and CDR2 as FQGNSA. CDR3 amino acids: CASSLGQGNNEKLFF. CDR3 sequence (DNA): TGTGCCAGCAGCTTAGGACAGGGAAATAATGAAAAACTGTTTTTT.

For this clonotype: One junction end does not reproduce the germline sequence, and a read error may be involved. The chain recombines TRBV10-3 with TRBJ2-6; D might be TRBD1 (5 bases). The CDR3 contains 16 residues. The germline V gene encodes CDR1 ENHRY and CDR2 SYGVKD. CDR3 amino acids: CTISENKGTGANVLTF. In DNA form, the CDR3 reads TGTACCATCAGTGAGAATAAGGGGACTGGGGCCAACGTCCTGACTTTC.

The rearrangement joins TRBV30 to TRBJ2-1; weak D call: TRBD2 (6 bases). Germline lookup yields CDR1 GTSNPN and CDR2 SVGIG (reference sequence). The CDR3 is 15 amino acids. With 4 bases removed from V and 7 bases from J, the gap between germline ends came to 20 bases. The CDR3 bases are TGTGCCTGGAAGAAGGGCGGGACCAAATCTAATGAGCAGTTCTTC. Translation: CAWKKGGTKSNEQFF.

In its sample, this clonotype was seen a few times. The V call is TRBV6-2 or TRBV6-3, the J call TRBJ2-1; D unclear. CDR1 MNHEY and CDR2 SVGEGT come from the germline V gene. V shed 9 bases and J shed 0 bases, with 27 bases lying between them. The CDR3 is 19 amino acids. The CDR3 nucleotides read TGTGCCAGGCGCGGTAGAACCGGGTCCACTGAACCCTCCTACAATGAGCAGTTCTTC. Translation gives CARRGRTGSTEPSYNEQFF.

This clonotype was seen a handful of times. The chain recombines TRBV30 with TRBJ1-6, with 7 bases identical to TRBD1. This CDR3 spans 15 amino acids. V trimming: 1 base; J trimming: 7 bases; junction bases outside the gene matches: 7. Germline values: CDR1 GTSNPN, CDR2 SVGIG (reference sequence). The CDR3 coding sequence is TGTGCCTGGAGTGCCACCGGGACAGTCAATTCACCCCTCCACTTT. Encoded protein: CAWSATGTVNSPLHF.

This clonotype was recorded at least ten times. The V gene is TRBV20-1, the J gene TRBJ1-2; 7 bases agree with TRBD1. V was pared by 3 bases and J by 2 bases, with 0 bases of the junction left unmatched. This CDR3 has 12 residues. Germline V gene data show CDR1 as DFQATT and CDR2 as SNEGSKA (reference sequence). In DNA form, the CDR3 reads TGCAGTGCTAGGACAGGGAACTATGGCTACACCTTC. It yields the protein CSARTGNYGYTF.

At least ten counts were recorded for this clonotype. This chain uses TRBV2 with TRBJ2-2, with 8 bases fitting TRBD2. CDR3 length: 15 residues. Germline CDR1 reads SNHLY; CDR2 reads FYNNEI. The ends lost 8 bases at V and 4 bases at J; junction bases unmatched: 9. The CDR3 loop reads CASHETSASTGELFF. The CDR3 DNA sequence: TGTGCCAGCCACGAGACTAGCGCCTCCACCGGGGAGCTGTTTTTT.

This chain connects TRBV5-6 to TRBJ2-5, with a weak D call TRBD1 (5 bases). There are 16 residues in the CDR3. Germline V lookup: CDR1 SGHDT, CDR2 YYEEEE. V lost 0 bases and J 2 bases, leaving 14 bases between the germline ends. CDR3 sequence reads: CASSLATRAEQETQYF. For the CDR3, the DNA is TGTGCCAGCAGCTTGGCCACCAGGGCAGAGCAAGAGACCCAGTACTTC.

This clonotype was recorded a few times. The rearrangement links TRBV9 to TRBJ2-3, with D unclear. Germline V CDR1 and CDR2: SGDLS, YYNGEE. The CDR3 loop spans 15 amino acids. The V gene lost 0 bases and the J gene lost 3 bases, with 11 bases spanning the gap. CDR3 DNA sequence: TGTGCCAGCAGCGTAGGGGCCGCTTATACAGATACGCAGTATTTT. It codes for CASSVGAAYTDTQYF.

This clonotype has at least ten counts. The gene calls are TRBV20-1 and TRBJ1-5; 9 bases align to TRBD1. J gave up 4 bases and V 7 bases, and 8 bases lay outside the gene matches. The V gene's germline CDR1 is DFQATT and CDR2 SNEGSKA (reference sequence). The CDR3 extends over 14 amino acids. This CDR3 reads CSVPQGARNQPQHF. The CDR3 coding sequence is TGCAGTGTTCCACAGGGGGCCCGTAATCAGCCCCAGCATTTT.

J is TRBJ1-1 and V is TRBV29-1, with D unresolved. This CDR3 contains 12 residues. Germline V gives CDR1 SQVTM, CDR2 ANQGSEA. V was clipped by 4 bases and J by 4 bases, with 10 bases between them. The DNA for the CDR3 is TGCAGCGTTGGAGACGTAGGCACTGAAGCTTTCTTT. Amino acid sequence: CSVGDVGTEAFF.

This clonotype has at least ten counts. The rearrangement joins TRBV5-1 to TRBJ1-4, with D hard to call. Germline V lookup: CDR1 SGHRS, CDR2 YFSETQ. Trimming took off 1 base at V and 2 bases at J, with 12 bases between the two ends. The CDR3 contains 16 residues. CDR3 amino acids: CASSLNAMGTNEKLFF. CDR3 in DNA: TGCGCCAGCAGCTTGAACGCAATGGGGACTAATGAAAAACTGTTTTTT. Full variable domain (outside the CDR3, taken from reference TRBV5-1 and TRBJ1-4): KAGVTQTPRYLIKTRGQQVTLSCSPISGHRSVSWYQQTPGQGLQFLFEYFSETQRNKGNFPGRFSGRQFSNSRSEMNVSTLELGDSALYLCASSLNAMGTNEKLFFGSGTQLSVL.

The sample holds many counts of this clonotype. V gene TRBV11-2 combines with J gene TRBJ1-3; D is uncertain. This CDR3 region has 15 residues. Trimming left V 1 base short and J 3 bases short, with 10 bases between. The germline CDR1 and CDR2 sequences are SGHAT and FQNNGV. CDR3 in amino acids: CASSLAGNLGNTIYF. CDR3 nucleotide sequence: TGTGCCAGCAGCTTAGCCGGGAATCTTGGAAACACCATATATTTT.

The chain uses TRBV9 and TRBJ1-6, with D possibly TRBD1 on 5 matching bases. The germline gives CDR1 SGDLS, CDR2 YYNGEE. Trimming left V 0 bases short and J 5 bases short, with 9 bases between. CDR3 size: 15 residues. CDR3 DNA sequence: TGTGCCAGCAGCGTAGATGGGGGGGATAATTCACCCCTCCACTTT. Protein sequence: CASSVDGGDNSPLHF. The variable domain in full, with the rest retrieved from reference TRBV9 and TRBJ1-6, is DSGVTQTPKHLITATGQRVTLRCSPRSGDLSVYWYQQSLDQGLQFLIQYYNGEERAKGNILERFSAQQFPDLHSELNLSSLELGDSALYFCASSVDGGDNSPLHFGNGTRLTVT.

There are many counts of this clonotype. The chain couples TRBV11-2 to TRBJ2-1; no clear D. The CDR3 is made up of 15 amino acids. Germline assignment: CDR1 SGHAT and CDR2 FQNNGV. V lost 2 bases, J lost 0 bases, and 8 bases lay in between. For the CDR3, the DNA is TGTGCCAGCAGCTTAAGCGCGAGCTCCTACAATGAGCAGTTCTTC. It codes for CASSLSASSYNEQFF.

This rearrangement joins TRBV7-2 to TRBJ1-1; a weak D match, TRBD1 (6 bases). Germline CDR1 reads SGHTA; CDR2 reads FQGNSA. The CDR3 has 16 residues. Trimming pared 5 bases from V and 4 bases from J, leaving 20 bases between. The chain's CDR3 is CASSLLVGGAATEAFF. The CDR3 nucleotides read TGTGCCAGCAGCCTTTTAGTGGGGGGCGCGGCCACTGAAGCTTTCTTT.

There are a few counts of this clonotype. V gene TRBV6-1 combines with J gene TRBJ1-1; D is perhaps TRBD1 (6 bases). Trimming removed 10 bases from V and 0 bases from J, with 18 bases in between. Germline V gives CDR1 MNHNS, CDR2 SASEGT. The CDR3 runs 15 residues. CDR3 nucleotide sequence: TGTGCCATCCTCCGGGGGCAGGAGATGAACACTGAAGCTTTCTTT. Translation: CAILRGQEMNTEAFF.

The V gene is TRBV4-1, the J gene TRBJ1-1, with D unclear. The V and J ends lost 3 bases and 4 bases respectively, with 9 bases between them. The CDR3 runs 13 residues. Germline values: CDR1 MGHRA, CDR2 YSYEKL. CDR3 region: CASSQYSITEAFF. For the CDR3, the DNA is TGCGCCAGCAGCCAGTACTCGATCACTGAAGCTTTCTTT.